This T cell receptor (beta chain) was sequenced during a study of shared clonotypes between healthy human individuals. The study's findings and limits: Non-shared clonotypes had lower generation probabilities than clonotypes shared by all four sorted-subset donors. The represented genetic and exposure-history diversity was limited by the small number of donors.

This CDR3 region has 14 residues. Germline values: CDR1 KGHSH, CDR2 LQKENI. The germline V and J ends were trimmed by 6 bases and 5 bases, with 13 bases remaining between them. As regards this clone: Its antigen is still unknown.

Generated by immunoSEQ multiplex PCR, the TCRdb table keeps only in-frame clones and is missing some. Of about 1 million clones in the sample, approximately 70% were seen once. All donors were Caucasian adults living in Nashville, Tennessee. Sequencing was performed on memory CD4+ T cells sorted from blood. Indicated subset: CD45RA-negative fraction. The J gene is TRBJ2-2, the V gene TRBV18; D is tentatively TRBD1 or TRBD2 (5 bases each). This sequence was found in a man between 18 and 35 years old in good health. DNA of the CDR3: TGTGCCAGCTCCGTGGACGAGGGGACCGGGGAGCTGTTTTTT. The encoded protein is CASSVDEGTGELFF.